This T cell receptor (beta chain) was profiled in a study of regulatory T cells in long-lasting Graves disease. Investigators prepared the TCR beta libraries by applying iRepertoire HTBI primers and Arm-PCR of CDR3 regions. MiXCR, run by TCRdb on the multiplex PCR reads, gives a single entry per CDR3 protein. The table lists a few hundred thousand distinct CDR3 sequences, roughly 18% of them singletons. This clonotype appeared many times. Time point: newly diagnosed GD, antithyroid drugs for less than 3 months. The TCR library was made from RNA that had been extracted from PBMCs in TRIzol. Patient provenance is recorded as an endocrinology department in Xi'an, China. With EDTA tubes as the receptacles, about 8.1 milliliters of peripheral blood were drawn. The sequence was obtained from a female donor with Graves disease. Sample: peripheral blood mononuclear cells (PBMCs), taken at new diagnosis, from a patient treated with antithyroid drugs.

Here the CDR3 DNA reads TGTGCCAGCAGCTCCGGTATGACTCCCTACGAGCAGTACTTC. This sequence encodes CASSSGMTPYEQYF. The gene calls are TRBV5-6 and TRBJ2-7; no clear D. The CDR3 is made up of 14 amino acids. Trimming took 3 bases from V and 2 from J, leaving 12 bases between them. CDR1 and CDR2 from the germline V gene are SGHDT and YYEEEE.